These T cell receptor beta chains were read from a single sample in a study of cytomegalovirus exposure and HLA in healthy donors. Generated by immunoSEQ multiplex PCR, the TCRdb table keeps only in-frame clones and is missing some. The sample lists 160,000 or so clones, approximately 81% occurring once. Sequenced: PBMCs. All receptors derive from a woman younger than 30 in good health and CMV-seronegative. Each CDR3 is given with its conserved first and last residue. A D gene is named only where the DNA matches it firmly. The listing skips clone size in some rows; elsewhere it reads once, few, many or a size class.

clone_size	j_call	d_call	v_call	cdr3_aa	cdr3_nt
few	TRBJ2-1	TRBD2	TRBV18	CASSPPIDTAGRNEQFF	TGTGCCAGCTCACCGCCGATAGATACAGCGGGAAGGAATGAGCAGTTCTTC
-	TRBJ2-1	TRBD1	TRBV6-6	CASSVQGEKYNEQFF	TGTGCCAGCAGTGTACAGGGGGAGAAATACAATGAGCAGTTCTTC
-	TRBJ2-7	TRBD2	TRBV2	CASSDILAGDEQYF	TGTGCCAGCAGTGATATACTAGCGGGAGACGAGCAGTACTTC
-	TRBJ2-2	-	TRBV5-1	CASSLDGSGSGELFF	TGCGCCAGCAGCTTGGACGGGAGTGGCTCCGGGGAGCTGTTTTTT
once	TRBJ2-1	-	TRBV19	CASSWGQGDNEQFF	TGTGCCAGTAGTTGGGGGCAAGGAGACAATGAGCAGTTCTTC
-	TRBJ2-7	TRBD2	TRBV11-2	CASRTLAGGYEQYF	TGTGCCAGCAGGACACTAGCGGGGGGTTACGAGCAGTACTTC
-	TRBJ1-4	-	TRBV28	CATRRGGEKLFF	TGTGCCACCAGACGGGGAGGAGAAAAACTGTTTTTT
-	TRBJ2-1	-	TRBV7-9	CASSLLGTYEQFF	TGTGCCAGCAGCTTATTGGGGACTTATGAGCAGTTCTTC
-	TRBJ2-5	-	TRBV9	CASSVGIAQIGETQYF	TGTGCCAGCAGCGTAGGCATCGCACAGATTGGGGAGACCCAGTACTTC
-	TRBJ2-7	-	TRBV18	CASSPSMAGLYEQYF	TGTGCCAGCTCACCTTCTATGGCGGGCCTCTACGAGCAGTACTTC
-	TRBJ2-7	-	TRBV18	CASSPSQTSYEQYF	TGTGCCAGCTCACCGAGTCAAACCTCCTACGAGCAGTACTTC
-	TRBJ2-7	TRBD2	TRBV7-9	CSSSLMAGGPYEQYF	TGTTCCAGCAGCTTAATGGCGGGAGGGCCGTACGAGCAGTACTTC
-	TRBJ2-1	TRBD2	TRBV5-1	CASSPETSTYNEQFF	TGCGCCAGCAGCCCGGAGACTAGCACCTACAATGAGCAGTTCTTC
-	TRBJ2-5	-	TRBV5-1	CASSWATGFKETQYF	TGCGCCAGCAGCTGGGCAACAGGGTTTAAGGAGACCCAGTACTTC
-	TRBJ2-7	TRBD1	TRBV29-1	CSVAAARTGRGEQYF	TGCAGCGTTGCAGCGGCCCGGACAGGCAGAGGGGAGCAGTACTTC
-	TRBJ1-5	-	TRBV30	CAWRILTVDQPQHF	TGTGCCTGGAGGATCTTGACAGTTGATCAGCCCCAGCATTTT
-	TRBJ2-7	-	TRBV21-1	CASSKGGQGVSYEQYF	TGTGCCAGCAGCAAAGGCGGCCAGGGGGTCTCCTACGAGCAGTACTTC
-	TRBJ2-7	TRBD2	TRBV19	CASRAAGGAYEQYF	TGTGCCAGTAGAGCAGCGGGAGGGGCCTACGAGCAGTACTTC
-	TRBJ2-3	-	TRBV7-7	CASSLDGRVGDTQYF	TGTGCCAGCAGCTTAGATGGCAGGGTAGGGGATACGCAGTATTTT
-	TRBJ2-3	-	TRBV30	CAWSASRVKQRAADTQYF	TGTGCCTGGAGTGCTTCCCGGGTTAAACAGCGGGCGGCCGATACGCAGTATTTT
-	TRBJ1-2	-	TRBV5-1	CASSLVAGGYTF	TGCGCCAGCAGCTTGGTAGCTGGTGGCTACACCTTC
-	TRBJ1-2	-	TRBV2	CASRGGWQRSNYGYTF	TGTGCCAGCAGGGGGGGTTGGCAGAGGTCTAACTATGGCTACACCTTC
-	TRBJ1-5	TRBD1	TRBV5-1	CASSFRDRGNQPQHF	TGCGCCAGCAGCTTCCGGGACAGGGGAAATCAGCCCCAGCATTTT
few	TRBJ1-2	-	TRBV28	CASNREGAFYGYTF	TGTGCCAGCAATAGGGAGGGCGCCTTCTATGGCTACACCTTC
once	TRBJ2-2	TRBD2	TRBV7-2	CASSPRGTSAGELFF	TGTGCCAGCAGTCCACGAGGGACTAGTGCCGGGGAGCTGTTTTTT
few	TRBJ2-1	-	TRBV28	CASSFGAGYNEQFF	TGTGCCAGCAGTTTCGGAGCGGGCTACAATGAGCAGTTCTTC
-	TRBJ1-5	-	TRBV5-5	CASSYNPGNQPQHF	TGTGCCAGCAGCTACAACCCTGGCAATCAGCCCCAGCATTTT
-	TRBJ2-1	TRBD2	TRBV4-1	CASSQDPAGDEQFF	TGCGCCAGCAGCCAAGATCCAGCGGGGGATGAGCAGTTCTTC
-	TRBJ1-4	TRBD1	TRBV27	CASSLSPGQGNEKLFF	TGTGCCAGCAGTTTGTCCCCGGGACAGGGGAATGAAAAACTGTTTTTT
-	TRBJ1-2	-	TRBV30	CACPERVNYGYTF	TGTGCCTGCCCAGAGAGGGTTAACTATGGCTACACCTTC
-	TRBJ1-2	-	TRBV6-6	CASSYAPIYGYTF	TGTGCCAGCAGTTATGCCCCTATCTATGGCTACACCTTC
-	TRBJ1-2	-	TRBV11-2	CASSSVALGRGGYTF	TGTGCCAGCAGCTCCGTGGCCTTGGGCAGGGGAGGCTACACCTTC
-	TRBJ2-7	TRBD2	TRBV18	CASSPTASGRLFQYF	TGTGCCAGCTCACCCACCGCTAGCGGGAGGTTATTTCAGTACTTC
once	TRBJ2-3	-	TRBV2	CASRGLGTDTQYF	TGTGCCAGCAGGGGACTCGGCACAGATACGCAGTATTTT
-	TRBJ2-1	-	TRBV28	CASTHAGIGQFF	TGTGCCAGCACCCATGCCGGTATTGGGCAGTTCTTC
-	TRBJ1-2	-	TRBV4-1	CASSRQPINLAGYTF	TGCGCCAGCAGCCGACAACCGATCAACCTGGCCGGCTACACCTTC
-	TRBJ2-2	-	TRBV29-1	CSVPRGFTGELFF	TGCAGCGTTCCCAGGGGATTCACCGGGGAGCTGTTTTTT
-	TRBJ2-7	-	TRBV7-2	CASSLVGGALEQYF	TGTGCCAGCAGCTTAGTGGGGGGGGCGCTCGAGCAGTACTTC
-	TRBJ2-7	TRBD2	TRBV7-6	CASSSPVSGGSSYEQYF	TGTGCCAGCAGCTCCCCTGTCAGCGGGGGGTCCTCCTACGAGCAGTACTTC
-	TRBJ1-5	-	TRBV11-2	CASSVGRLANQPQHF	TGTGCCAGCAGCGTCGGGAGATTAGCCAACCAGCCCCAGCATTTT
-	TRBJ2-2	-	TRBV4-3	CASSPFGAGELFF	TGCGCCAGCAGCCCCTTTGGGGCAGGGGAGCTGTTTTTT
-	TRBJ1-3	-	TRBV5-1	CASSPWGVLGNTIYF	TGCGCCAGCAGCCCCTGGGGGGTATTGGGAAACACCATATATTTT